Listed below are T cell receptor beta chains from one sample, sequenced in a study of yellow fever vaccine responses in identical twins. TCRdb recomputed calls from the RT-PCR reads with MiXCR, one row per CDR3 protein. The data hold tens of thousands of distinct CDR3 sequences, with roughly 60% observed a single time. Sample: T cells from blood (PBMCs), unsorted or a sorted subset (not recorded which), taken before or after yellow fever vaccination (not recorded which). Receptors were obtained from a woman between 18 and 30 years old who received the yellow fever vaccine. The CDR3 runs from the conserved cysteine through the conserved F or W. Fields, in order: V gene, J gene, clone size, D gene, CDR3 protein, CDR3 DNA. D genes are given only for firm matches. The size field is filled for only some rows; it gives once, few, many or a size class.

TRBV4-1	TRBJ2-7	-	TRBD1	CASSRDRGTYEQYF	TGCGCCAGCAGCCGGGACAGGGGAACCTACGAGCAGTACTTC
TRBV5-5	TRBJ2-1	few	-	CASSFMFDIYNEQFF	TGTGCCAGCAGCTTTATGTTTGACATTTACAATGAGCAGTTCTTC
TRBV3-1	TRBJ1-5	-	-	CASSQDRGVSNQPQHF	TGTGCCAGCAGCCAAGATAGGGGTGTGAGCAATCAGCCCCAGCATTTT
TRBV9	TRBJ2-3	once	-	CASSGLERDTQYF	TGTGCCAGCAGCGGACTGGAGCGGGATACGCAGTATTTT
TRBV18	TRBJ1-1	few	-	CASSPEQALTSGAFF	TGTGCCAGCTCACCAGAACAGGCCCTCACTTCGGGAGCTTTCTTT
TRBV15	TRBJ1-3	-	-	CATSRDWLSPDGNTIYF	TGTGCCACCAGCAGAGATTGGCTCAGCCCTGACGGAAACACCATATATTTT
TRBV5-8	TRBJ1-1	-	-	CASSFTGRPTEAFF	TGTGCCAGCAGCTTTACAGGGCGTCCCACTGAAGCTTTCTTT
TRBV18	TRBJ2-3	-	-	CASSPPVPGADTQYF	TGTGCCAGCTCACCACCGGTTCCAGGCGCAGATACGCAGTATTTT
TRBV4-3	TRBJ2-5	-	TRBD2	CASSQDPVAGSKETQYF	TGCGCCAGCAGCCAAGATCCTGTAGCGGGCTCTAAAGAGACCCAGTACTTC
TRBV3-1	TRBJ2-1	few	TRBD2	CASSQSSGGAVEQFF	TGTGCCAGCAGCCAGTCTAGCGGGGGGGCGGTTGAGCAGTTCTTC
TRBV18	TRBJ2-5	-	-	CASSPLATVQETQYF	TGTGCCAGCTCACCACTGGCTACTGTACAAGAGACCCAGTACTTC
TRBV7-9	TRBJ1-5	few	TRBD1	CASSLATTQGVLNQPQHF	TGTGCCAGCAGCTTAGCTACCACACAGGGGGTCCTCAATCAGCCCCAGCATTTT
TRBV24-1	TRBJ2-1	-	-	CATSDLLRTEQFF	TGTGCCACCAGTGACCTCCTCAGGACTGAGCAGTTCTTC
TRBV12-3/TRBV12-4	TRBJ2-3	-	-	CASSGPGTDTQYF	TGTGCCAGCAGCGGACCGGGCACAGATACGCAGTATTTT
TRBV20-1	TRBJ1-4	-	-	CSADPGWGGGEKLFF	TGCAGTGCAGACCCCGGATGGGGTGGAGGTGAAAAACTGTTTTTT
TRBV6-1	TRBJ2-1	-	TRBD2	CASRGGSYNEQFF	TGTGCCAGCAGGGGAGGGAGCTACAATGAGCAGTTCTTC
TRBV6-1	TRBJ2-7	-	TRBD2	CASTSPGGSHREQYF	TGTGCCAGCACCTCCCCGGGGGGATCCCACCGCGAGCAGTACTTC
TRBV20-1	TRBJ2-1	-	-	CSASPLSSSYNEQFF	TGCAGTGCTAGTCCTCTTTCGAGCTCCTACAATGAGCAGTTCTTC
TRBV2	TRBJ1-4	-	-	CASSEVGSNEKLFF	TGTGCCAGCAGTGAAGTGGGCAGTAATGAAAAACTGTTTTTT
TRBV11-1	TRBJ2-4	-	-	CASSRSGAKNIQYF	TGTGCCAGCAGCCGTAGTGGGGCCAAAAACATTCAGTACTTC
TRBV27	TRBJ1-1	once	-	CASYRNTEAFF	TGTGCCTCCTACCGGAACACTGAAGCTTTCTTT
TRBV28	TRBJ2-7	-	TRBD2	CASNRLAGNYEQYF	TGTGCCAGCAACCGACTAGCGGGAAACTACGAGCAGTACTTC
TRBV5-4	TRBJ1-6	-	-	CASSVRGASPLHF	TGTGCCAGCAGCGTGCGGGGAGCTTCACCCCTCCACTTT
TRBV5-1	TRBJ2-1	once	TRBD2	CASSSSGSGEQFF	TGCGCCAGCAGCTCAAGCGGGAGTGGTGAGCAGTTCTTC
TRBV4-1	TRBJ2-5	-	-	CASSQEGGGAETQYF	TGCGCCAGCAGCCAAGAGGGTGGAGGGGCAGAGACCCAGTACTTC
TRBV18	TRBJ2-5	-	-	CASSPRSGLETQYF	TGTGCCAGCTCACCTAGAAGCGGCCTAGAGACCCAGTACTTC
TRBV7-6	TRBJ1-1	-	-	CASSFGGRTEAFF	TGTGCCAGCAGCTTCGGGGGAAGAACTGAAGCTTTCTTT
TRBV18	TRBJ2-5	few	TRBD2	CASSPWTSGASRETQYF	TGTGCCAGCTCACCGTGGACTAGCGGGGCCAGCCGGGAGACCCAGTACTTC
TRBV6-2/TRBV6-3	TRBJ2-2	-	-	CASSYPQNTGELFF	TGTGCCAGCAGTTACCCACAGAACACCGGGGAGCTGTTTTTT
TRBV9	TRBJ2-7	-	-	CASSVAHYLSDEQYF	TGTGCCAGCAGCGTAGCACATTATCTTTCCGACGAGCAGTACTTC
TRBV19	TRBJ1-2	-	-	CASSITPDSYGYTF	TGTGCCAGTAGTATCACGCCGGACAGCTATGGCTACACCTTC
TRBV7-8	TRBJ1-3	-	-	CASSPEGSGNTIYF	TGTGCCAGCAGCCCTGAGGGCTCTGGAAACACCATATATTTT
TRBV5-6	TRBJ2-7	-	-	CASSLIRSHEQYF	TGTGCCAGCAGCTTGATTAGGTCCCACGAGCAGTACTTC
TRBV5-5	TRBJ1-1	-	-	CASSFDGRNTEAFF	TGTGCCAGCAGCTTCGATGGCAGAAACACTGAAGCTTTCTTT
TRBV5-6	TRBJ2-1	few	-	CASSLGGSYNEQFF	TGTGCCAGCAGCTTGGGGGGGTCCTACAATGAGCAGTTCTTC
TRBV10-3	TRBJ2-7	few	-	CAISEGGISYEQYF	TGTGCCATCAGTGAGGGGGGGATCTCCTACGAGCAGTACTTC
TRBV20-1	TRBJ1-1	-	-	CSARAYPGTEAFF	TGCAGTGCTAGAGCCTACCCTGGGACTGAAGCTTTCTTT
TRBV5-1	TRBJ1-1	-	-	CASSFSQNMNTEAFF	TGCGCCAGCAGCTTTTCACAGAACATGAACACTGAAGCTTTCTTT
TRBV29-1	TRBJ1-4	-	TRBD1	CSVEGTGNEKLFF	TGCAGCGTAGAAGGGACAGGGAATGAAAAACTGTTTTTT
TRBV27	TRBJ2-2	-	-	CASSSGINTGELFF	TGTGCCAGCAGTTCGGGGATAAACACCGGGGAGCTGTTTTTT
TRBV3-1	TRBJ1-1	-	TRBD1	CASSKDRGPKAFF	TGTGCCAGCAGCAAAGACAGGGGCCCGAAAGCTTTCTTT